The 9 T cell receptor beta chains below were found in one sample sequenced in a study of blood T cell repertoires in COVID-19. Here immunoSEQ multiplex PCR was the method, and the copy in TCRdb shows in-frame clones only, minus some. The sample has some 150,000 clones; 70% to 90% are singletons. Material for sequencing was peripheral blood. The receptors derive from a human donor in a cohort sampled during active COVID-19.

The J gene is TRBJ2-1, the V gene TRBV27; D is unresolved. This CDR3 region has 13 residues. Germline CDR1 MNHEY, CDR2 SMNVEV (reference sequence). V was shortened by 3 bases and J by 4 bases, with 7 bases between the two germline ends. CDR3 nucleotides: TGTGCCAGCAGTTTGTTTCGGTACAATGAGCAGTTCTTC. It specifies CASSLFRYNEQFF.

J is TRBJ2-7 and V is TRBV24-1; TRBD1 might be the D (6 bases). The CDR3 is 11 residues long. Trimming stripped 9 bases from V and 7 bases from J, with 12 bases between. Germline loops: CDR1 KGHDR, CDR2 SFDVKD. For the CDR3, the DNA is TGTGCCACCGGGGGCGGTCAGGAGCAGTACTTC. Protein: CATGGGQEQYF.

V and J are TRBV14 and TRBJ2-3, with D possibly TRBD1 on 5 matching bases. The V end was cut by 3 bases, the J end by 5 bases, with 12 bases between. The length of the CDR3 is 14 residues. Germline V gene sequence: CDR1 SGHDN, CDR2 FVKESK. The CDR3 region has the DNA TGTGCCAGCAGCCAGCCGACAGACAAAGATACGCAGTATTTT. Residues: CASSQPTDKDTQYF. Full variable domain (outside the CDR3, taken from reference TRBV14 and TRBJ2-3): EAGVTQFPSHSVIEKGQTVTLRCDPISGHDNLYWYRRVMGKEIKFLLHFVKESKQDESGMPNNRFLAERTGGTYSTLKVQPAELEDSGVYFCASSQPTDKDTQYFGPGTRLTVL.

The V and J genes are TRBV10-3 and TRBJ2-1, with unresolved D. Trimming took off 3 bases at V and 10 bases at J, with 10 bases between the two ends. Germline V lookup: CDR1 ENHRY, CDR2 SYGVKD. This CDR3 spans 12 amino acids. The CDR3 is CAISDPNREQFF. The CDR3 region has the DNA TGTGCCATCAGTGACCCCAATCGGGAGCAGTTCTTC.

This clone has just a few counts. This chain links TRBV2 with TRBJ2-2; D is perhaps TRBD1 (6 bases). The CDR3 loop spans 14 amino acids. V lost 8 bases to trimming and J lost 4 bases, with 14 bases between them. Germline V lookup: CDR1 SNHLY, CDR2 FYNNEI. The CDR3 bases are TGTGCCAGCCAACAAAACAGGGTCACCGGGGAGCTGTTTTTT. Protein: CASQQNRVTGELFF.

The V and J genes are TRBV19 and TRBJ2-1; 7 bases line up with TRBD2. Germline V gene sequence: CDR1 LNHDA, CDR2 SQIVND (reference sequence). J lost 6 bases, V lost 0 bases, and 14 bases had no gene match. CDR3 length equals 18 residues. The CDR3 DNA reads TGTGCCAGTAGTATAGACCCCCCCTCGCGGGAGAGGTCCAATGAGCAGTTCTTC. Translation: CASSIDPPSRERSNEQFF. The full variable domain, with the rest looked up from reference TRBV19 and TRBJ2-1, is DGGITQSPKYLFRKEGQNVTLSCEQNLNHDAMYWYRQDPGQGLRLIYYSQIVNDFQKGDIAEGYSVSREKKESFPLTVTSAQKNPTAFYLCASSIDPPSRERSNEQFFGPGTRLTVL.

This clone was seen only once. This chain joins TRBV28 and TRBJ1-5; TRBD1 aligns across 8 bases. CDR3 length: 16 amino acids. The germline V gene has CDR1 MDHEN and CDR2 SYDVKM. With V trimmed by 6 bases and J by 4 bases, 11 bases remained unmatched. The CDR3 DNA reads TGTGCCAGCAGCCGCGGACAGGGTATTGATAATCAGCCCCAGCATTTT. Translated, it gives CASSRGQGIDNQPQHF.

Ten or more counts support this clone. V and J are TRBV5-1 and TRBJ1-2; a possible D gene is TRBD1 (6 bases). Deletions cut 6 bases from V and 2 bases from J, with 11 bases between. Germline CDR1 reads SGHRS; CDR2 reads YFSETQ. CDR3 size: 13 residues. The CDR3 is CASTLGQNYGYTF. The CDR3 DNA sequence: TGCGCCAGCACCTTAGGACAGAACTATGGCTACACCTTC. The variable domain in full, completed from reference TRBV5-1 and TRBJ1-2, reads KAGVTQTPRYLIKTRGQQVTLSCSPISGHRSVSWYQQTPGQGLQFLFEYFSETQRNKGNFPGRFSGRQFSNSRSEMNVSTLELGDSALYLCASTLGQNYGYTFGSGTRLTVV.

This clone showed up just once. This chain uses TRBV6-6 with TRBJ1-6; D is unclear. This CDR3 has 13 amino acids. V gave up 4 bases and J gave up 7 bases, with 8 bases separating them. The germline V gene encodes CDR1 MNHNY and CDR2 SVGAGI (reference sequence). The chain's CDR3 is CASSSEMNSPLHF. In DNA form, the CDR3 reads TGTGCCAGCAGTTCCGAGATGAATTCACCCCTCCACTTT.